These 25 T cell receptor beta chains share one sample of origin, sequenced in a study of early T cells in non-severe SARS-CoV-2 infection. MiXCR was run by TCRdb on the 5' RACE reads, yielding one entry per CDR3 protein. Among fewer than 30,000 distinct CDR3 sequences listed, 4.3% were seen once. The sequenced sample was whole blood. Source of these receptors: an adult who was a healthcare worker with PCR-confirmed SARS-CoV-2 infection or an uninfected control (not recorded which).

This clonotype was seen more than once but under ten times. The chain links TRBV19 to TRBJ1-5, with D possibly TRBD1 on 6 matching bases. Deletions cut 8 bases from V and 5 bases from J, with 10 bases between. Germline V lookup: CDR1 LNHDA, CDR2 SQIVND (reference sequence). The CDR3 totals 12 residues. CDR3 amino acids: CASRDTHQPQHF. CDR3 bases: TGTGCCAGTCGGGACACCCATCAGCCCCAGCATTTT.

This clonotype was seen a few times. The CDR3 sequence: CASSPAGTGTNTEAFF. The CDR3 DNA reads TGTGCCAGCTCACCGGCCGGGACAGGGACGAACACTGAAGCTTTCTTT. V and J are TRBV18 and TRBJ1-1; 9 nucleotides line up with TRBD1. The CDR3 sequence is 16 residues long. CDR1 and CDR2 (germline): KGHSH, LQKENI. The V and J ends lost 3 bases and 1 base, in that order; junction bases with no gene match: 6.

This clonotype was counted only a few times. This chain uses TRBV7-2 with TRBJ2-1, with D tentatively TRBD1 (5 bases). The germline V gene encodes CDR1 SGHTA and CDR2 FQGNSA. CDR3 length: 14 amino acids. V was clipped by 0 bases and J by 10 bases, with 13 bases between them. CDR3 coding DNA: TGTGCCAGCAGCTTAGCGGGGCCCCTCGGGGAGCAGTTCTTC. This sequence encodes CASSLAGPLGEQFF.

This clonotype was counted only a few times. The chain combines TRBV20-1 with TRBJ2-3; 7 bases match TRBD2. CDR3 length equals 15 residues. J gave up 4 bases and V 3 bases, and 10 bases lay outside the gene matches. Germline CDR1 is DFQATT and CDR2 is SNEGSKA (reference sequence). The CDR3 DNA is TGCAGTGCTAGTCATCAGGGAGGGTCCGCAGATACGCAGTATTTT. Its protein is CSASHQGGSADTQYF.

This rearrangement joins TRBV29-1 to TRBJ1-2; D is unclear. This CDR3 region has 11 residues. V was trimmed by 6 bases and J by 4 bases, leaving 9 bases between them. Germline V lookup: CDR1 SQVTM, CDR2 ANQGSEA. DNA for the CDR3: TGCAGCGTCGGGTACTCCTATGGCTACACCTTC. Its translation is CSVGYSYGYTF. Filled out from reference TRBV29-1 and TRBJ1-2, the complete variable domain reads SAVISQKPSRDICQRGTSLTIQCQVDSQVTMMFWYRQQPGQSLTLIATANQGSEATYESGFVIDKFPISRPNLTFSTLTVSNMSPEDSSIYLCSVGYSYGYTFGSGTRLTVV.

This clonotype was seen at least ten times. The chain uses TRBV20-1 and TRBJ2-7, with TRBD2 matching 8 bases. The germline gives CDR1 DFQATT, CDR2 SNEGSKA (reference sequence). The CDR3 covers 14 residues. Trimming cost V 3 bases and J 3 bases; bases outside gene matches: 7. CDR3: CSARERGPRYEQYF. The CDR3 bases are TGCAGTGCTAGGGAGCGGGGGCCTCGCTACGAGCAGTACTTC.

This clonotype was picked up a small number of times. The V and J genes are TRBV6-2 or TRBV6-3 and TRBJ1-5, with TRBD1 as a possible D gene (5 bases). The V gene's germline CDR1 is MNHEY and CDR2 SVGEGT. V lost 5 bases, J lost 2 bases, and 16 bases lay in between. The CDR3 loop spans 16 amino acids. The CDR3 is CASSLTRLRGNQPQHF. The CDR3 DNA sequence: TGTGCCAGCAGTCTGACACGGCTCAGGGGCAATCAGCCCCAGCATTTT.

This clonotype was recorded many times. V gene TRBV28 combines with J gene TRBJ1-1, with D unclear. The CDR3 extends over 14 amino acids. The germline V and J ends were trimmed by 6 bases and 1 base, with 12 bases remaining between them. Germline V CDR1 and CDR2: MDHEN, SYDVKM. DNA for the CDR3: TGTGCCAGCAGGGAGGAACGAGGGAACACTGAAGCTTTCTTT. Protein sequence: CASREERGNTEAFF.

This clonotype has at least ten counts. The chain carries TRBV28 and TRBJ1-5, with 7 bases matching TRBD1. J lost 5 bases, V lost 4 bases, and 8 bases had no gene match. The germline V gene encodes CDR1 MDHEN and CDR2 SYDVKM. This CDR3 spans 15 amino acids. CDR3 region: CASSWDRGLDQPQHF. The CDR3 bases are TGTGCCAGCAGTTGGGACAGAGGGTTGGATCAGCCCCAGCATTTT. Filled out from reference TRBV28 and TRBJ1-5, the complete variable domain reads DVKVTQSSRYLVKRTGEKVFLECVQDMDHENMFWYRQDPGLGLRLIYFSYDVKMKEKGDIPEGYSVSREKKERFSLILESASTNQTSMYLCASSWDRGLDQPQHFGDGTRLSIL.

This clonotype was found a few times. V and J are TRBV21-1 and TRBJ1-1. TRBV21-1 is assigned pseudogene status. The CDR3 has 14 amino acids. In DNA, the CDR3 is TGTGCCAGCAGCAAAGGAAAATTTAACACTGAAGCTTTCTTT. Translation gives CASSKGKFNTEAFF.

This clonotype was found many times. The chain employs TRBV24-1 and TRBJ2-1; D not resolved. Germline V gene lookup returns CDR1 KGHDR and CDR2 SFDVKD. Trimming took off 5 bases at V and 6 bases at J, with 7 bases between the two ends. The CDR3 length is 12 residues. The chain's CDR3 is CATSALGNEQFF. As DNA, the CDR3 is TGTGCCACCAGTGCCCTTGGCAATGAGCAGTTCTTC.

This clonotype was found many times. This chain links TRBV4-1 with TRBJ2-7, with 10 bases aligning to TRBD2. The CDR3 totals 17 residues. The germline V gene has CDR1 MGHRA and CDR2 YSYEKL. The V segment lost 0 bases and the J segment 6 bases; nucleotides outside the gene matches: 11. The CDR3 reads CASSQDSILAGFTEQYF. For the CDR3, the DNA is TGCGCCAGCAGCCAAGATTCTATACTAGCGGGATTCACCGAGCAGTACTTC.

The chain links TRBV6-2 or TRBV6-3 to TRBJ2-2; D might be TRBD2 (6 bases). The CDR3 runs to 16 residues. V dropped 8 bases and J dropped 4 bases, with 20 bases sitting between them. The V gene's germline CDR1 is MNHEY and CDR2 SVGEGT. The CDR3 sequence is CASLLAGTPRTGELFF. CDR3 nucleotides: TGTGCCAGCCTCCTGGCGGGGACCCCGCGCACCGGGGAGCTGTTTTTT.

This clonotype came up many times. V and J are TRBV15 and TRBJ2-2; no definite D call. V gave up 9 bases and J gave up 2 bases, with 13 bases separating them. The germline gives CDR1 LNHNV, CDR2 YYDKDF (reference sequence). There are 14 residues in the CDR3. CDR3: CATSDKLNTGELFF. The CDR3, as DNA: TGTGCCACAAGCGACAAACTAAACACCGGGGAGCTGTTTTTT.

The table lists this clonotype with many counts. CDR3 bases: TGCAGCGTTGAGAGGACAGGGAGCTACGAGCAGTACTTC. This translates into CSVERTGSYEQYF. The J gene is TRBJ2-7, the V gene TRBV29-1; 8 bases line up with TRBD1. Trimming took 3 bases from V and 3 from J; bases not matched to a gene: 4. The germline V gene encodes CDR1 SQVTM and CDR2 ANQGSEA. The CDR3 covers 13 residues.

This clonotype was detected many times. The rearrangement uses TRBV4-1 and TRBJ2-5; 7 bases match TRBD1. V shed 0 bases and J 7 bases; nucleotides not matched to a gene: 5. The CDR3 extends over 14 amino acids. The V gene's germline CDR1 is MGHRA and CDR2 YSYEKL. The CDR3 loop is CASSQEQGYWTQYF. For the CDR3, the DNA is TGCGCCAGCAGCCAAGAACAGGGGTATTGGACCCAGTACTTC.

This clonotype was seen more than once but under ten times. The genes are TRBV29-1 and TRBJ2-1, with a possible D match to TRBD2 (7 bases). The length of the CDR3 is 17 residues. Trimming shortened V by 0 bases and J by 1 base, and 16 bases separated the two germline ends. Germline V gene sequence: CDR1 SQVTM, CDR2 ANQGSEA. The CDR3 here is CSVEDGPGGLSYNEQFF. CDR3 sequence (DNA): TGCAGCGTTGAAGATGGTCCCGGGGGGCTGTCCTACAATGAGCAGTTCTTC.

This clonotype was counted many times. CDR3 sequence: CASSLTGTTPTNQPQHF. The CDR3 DNA reads TGTGCCAGCAGCCTGACAGGGACCACGCCGACGAATCAGCCCCAGCATTTT. The chain is built from TRBV12-3 or TRBV12-4 and TRBJ1-5, with TRBD1 matching 7 bases. Germline trimming cut 6 bases from V and 4 bases from J; bases unmatched to any gene: 15. The CDR3 spans 17 residues.

This clonotype has at least ten counts. The chain combines TRBV7-9 with TRBJ2-3; no clear D gene. With 5 bases removed from V and 2 bases from J, the gap between germline ends came to 5 bases. The V gene's germline CDR1 is SEHNR and CDR2 FQNEAQ (reference sequence). The CDR3 length is 12 residues. CDR3 loop: CASSLYTDTQYF. The CDR3 DNA reads TGTGCCAGCAGCCTTTACACAGATACGCAGTATTTT. Supplemented by reference TRBV7-9 and TRBJ2-3, the full variable domain reads DTGVSQNPRHKITKRGQNVTFRCDPISEHNRLYWYRQTLGQGPEFLTYFQNEAQLEKSRLLSDRFSAERPKGSFSTLEIQRTEQGDSAMYLCASSLYTDTQYFGPGTRLTVL.

Many counts were recorded for this clonotype. V gene TRBV11-3 combines with J gene TRBJ2-3; 7 nucleotides align to TRBD2. The CDR3 is 14 amino acids. Germline loops: CDR1 SGHNT, CDR2 YENEEA. The V segment lost 6 bases and the J segment 5 bases; nucleotides outside the gene matches: 8. CDR3 loop: CASSGGGSKDTQYF. In nucleotides, the CDR3 is TGTGCCAGCAGTGGCGGGGGTTCTAAAGATACGCAGTATTTT.

Only a few counts were recorded for this clonotype. The gene calls are TRBV4-3 and TRBJ2-1, with TRBD2 as a possible D gene (6 bases). The germline gives CDR1 LGHNA, CDR2 YSLEER. Between the trimmed V and J ends, which lost 3 bases and 8 bases, there was a span of 14 bases. The CDR3 consists of 14 residues. The CDR3: CASSQGTRSDEQFF. In DNA, the CDR3 is TGCGCCAGCAGCCAGGGGACTCGGAGCGATGAGCAGTTCTTC.

This clonotype appeared many times. V gene TRBV12-3 or TRBV12-4 combines with J gene TRBJ2-1; D gene unclear. The CDR3 is made up of 16 amino acids. V lost 4 bases and J 2 bases, leaving 15 bases between the germline ends. CDR3 sequence: CASSSPGRTTYNEQFF. CDR3 nucleotide sequence: TGTGCCAGCAGTTCTCCTGGACGGACGACCTACAATGAGCAGTTCTTC.

This clonotype showed up many times. The chain uses TRBV20-1 and TRBJ2-7; D possibly corresponds to TRBD1 (8 bases). There are 14 residues in the CDR3. V lost 5 bases and J lost 1, with 15 bases in between. From germline, CDR1 is DFQATT and CDR2 SNEGSKA (reference sequence). CDR3 residues: CSALQGGLSYEQYF. As DNA, the CDR3 is TGCAGTGCTCTACAGGGGGGACTATCCTACGAGCAGTACTTC.

This clonotype was seen ten or more times. This chain joins TRBV4-3 and TRBJ1-3, with D perhaps matching TRBD1 (5 bases). CDR1 LGHNA and CDR2 YSLEER come from the germline V gene. Between the trimmed V and J ends, which lost 0 bases and 0 bases, there was a span of 18 bases. The CDR3 extends over 19 amino acids. DNA of the CDR3: TGCGCCAGCAGCCAAGAACCCTACCGGGGCCTCAGCTCTGGAAACACCATATATTTT. As protein: CASSQEPYRGLSSGNTIYF.

In regard to this clonotype: One junction end does not reproduce the germline sequence, and a read error may be involved. V gene TRBV2 combines with J gene TRBJ2-1; 7 bases agree with TRBD2. Per germline, CDR1 SNHLY and CDR2 FYNNEI. The CDR3 runs to 15 residues. DNA for the CDR3: TGTGCCAGCAGACCCCTACGCACGGGGCGGGAGACCTTAAACTTC. It codes for CASRPLRTGRETLNF.